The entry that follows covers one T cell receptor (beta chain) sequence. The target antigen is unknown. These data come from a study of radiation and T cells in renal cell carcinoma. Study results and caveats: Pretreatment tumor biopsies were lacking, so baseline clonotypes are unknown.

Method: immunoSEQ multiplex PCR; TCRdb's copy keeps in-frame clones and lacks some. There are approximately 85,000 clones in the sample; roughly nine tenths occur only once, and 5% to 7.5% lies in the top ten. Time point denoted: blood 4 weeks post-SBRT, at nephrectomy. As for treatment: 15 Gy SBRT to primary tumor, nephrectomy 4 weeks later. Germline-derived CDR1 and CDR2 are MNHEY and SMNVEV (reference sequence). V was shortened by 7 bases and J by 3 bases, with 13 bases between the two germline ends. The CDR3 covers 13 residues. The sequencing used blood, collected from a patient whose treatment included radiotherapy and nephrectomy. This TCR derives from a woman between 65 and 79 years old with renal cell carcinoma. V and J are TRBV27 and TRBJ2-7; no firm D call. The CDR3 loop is CASMSRRSYEQYF. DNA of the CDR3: TGTGCCAGCATGTCCAGAAGAAGCTACGAGCAGTACTTC.